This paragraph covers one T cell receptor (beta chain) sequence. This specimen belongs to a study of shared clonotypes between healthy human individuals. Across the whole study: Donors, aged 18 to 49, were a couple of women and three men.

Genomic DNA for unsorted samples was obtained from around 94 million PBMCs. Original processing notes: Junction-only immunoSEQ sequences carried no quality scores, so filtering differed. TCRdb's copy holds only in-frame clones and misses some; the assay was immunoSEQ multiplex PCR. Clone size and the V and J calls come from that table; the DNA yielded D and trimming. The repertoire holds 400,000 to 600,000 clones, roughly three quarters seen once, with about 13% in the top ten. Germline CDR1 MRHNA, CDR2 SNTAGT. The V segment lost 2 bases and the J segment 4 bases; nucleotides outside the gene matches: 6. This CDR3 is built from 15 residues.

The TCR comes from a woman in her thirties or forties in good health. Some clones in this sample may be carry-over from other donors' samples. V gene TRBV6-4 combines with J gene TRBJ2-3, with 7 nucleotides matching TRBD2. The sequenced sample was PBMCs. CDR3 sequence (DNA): TGTGCCAGCAGTGACGTAGCGGGTCGATCAGATACGCAGTATTTT. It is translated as CASSDVAGRSDTQYF.